This T cell receptor (beta chain) was found in a study of T cell responses to AZD1222 COVID-19 vaccine (dated by TCRdb to about 2021). With respect to the entire study: TCR sequencing was performed for 230 to 250 trial participants, of whom 200 to 220 were given two doses of AZD1222 and around 25 were given two doses of MenACWY control vaccine. Trial participants were enrolled by age into 18-55, 56-69 and 70-plus year subgroups, with around 150, 28 and 57 TCR-sequenced participants respectively. General study outcomes and caveats: CD4 TCRs associated with the vaccine covered the entire spike protein, and the dominant responses were in regions 160-218 and 743-854. The 56-69-year group was small, and its depth increase did not reach significance, likely because of low power. After two AZD1222 doses, both the breadth and the depth of spike-specific TCRs were significantly higher than at day 0 and than in MenACWY recipients. Because no day 14 peak-response samples were available, repertoires were characterized only after the peak T cell response. Reportedly, close to half of the unique spike-specific TCRs recognized epitopes lying outside the regions that are mutated in the B.1.351 and B.1.1.7 variants. Most participants were white British and females outnumbered males, and the authors suggested that clonal diversity may have been underestimated. Conclusions about previously exposed vaccinees were limited because only six AZD1222 recipients were SARS-CoV-2 seropositive at baseline.

Per the publication, the time point label means: about 28 days (+/-7) after the second vaccine dose. AZD1222 recipients whose second dose came at about 4 weeks and those whose second dose came at about 12 weeks were combined into one group, since spike-specific TCR depth and breadth did not differ between the two schedules. Vaccinee samples were obtained from the UK trials COV001 and COV002, which included a single-blind randomized controlled phase 2/3 trial of AZD1222 (ChAdOx1 nCoV-19) in healthy adults. For TCRbeta chain sequencing, PBMC samples were collected from trial participants at day 0 and at day 28 after the second dose. The trim is 5 bases for V and 3 bases for J, with a gap of 13 bases between the germline ends. The CDR3 measures 14 amino acids from cysteine to phenylalanine. Here the CDR3 DNA is all that survives: 42 bases in frame from base 1. The germline V gene encodes CDR1 SGHAT and CDR2 FQNNGV.

The CDR3 regions of human TCRbeta chains were analyzed by immunosequencing. The source study handled its data this way. Repertoire TCRs were checked for matches against a reference library of SARS-CoV-2-specific TCRs that had been generated using the MIRA antigen-specificity platform. Breadth was defined as the fraction of unique TCRs that were SARS-CoV-2-associated. Depth was defined as the fraction of total T cells that were SARS-CoV-2-associated. Using the MIRA data, each spike-specific TCR was mapped to the spike region that the TCR reacts to and placed in a CD4 or CD8 class. Log10-transformed breadth and depth values were compared by one-way ANOVA with Sidak's multiple comparisons tests. Here the immuneACCESS table is served through TCRdb, limited to in-frame sequences with V and J called. Missing clones are a known gap in these copies; in checked studies unresolved V genes cover under half, and the rest lacks a known reason. Clone size and V and J calls were adopted from that table, with D and trimming inferred from the DNA. Across this sample there are 95,000 to 100,000 clones, with roughly 80% seen only once. The ten most abundant clones make up approximately 15% of the sample.

This clone was detected a few times. Its antigen has not been determined. Base qualities were left out, and no much larger clone turns up one base away. The sequenced sample was peripheral blood, obtained 28 days after the second AZD1222 dose. The receptor chain draws on TRBV11-2 and TRBJ1-1; the D gene is perhaps TRBD1, on 6 matching bases. The TCR sequence derives from an adult who received the AZD1222 COVID-19 vaccine. The nucleotide sequence is TGTGCCAGCAGCCCCCAGACAGGCTACACTGAAGCTTTCTTT. This yields the protein CASSPQTGYTEAFF.